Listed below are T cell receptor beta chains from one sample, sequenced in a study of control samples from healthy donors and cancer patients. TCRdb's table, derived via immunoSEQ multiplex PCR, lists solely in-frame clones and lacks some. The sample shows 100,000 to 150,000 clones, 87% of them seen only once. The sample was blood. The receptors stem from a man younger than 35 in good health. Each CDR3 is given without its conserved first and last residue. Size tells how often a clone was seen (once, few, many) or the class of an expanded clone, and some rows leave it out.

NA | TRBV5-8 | ASSLGSSTDTQY
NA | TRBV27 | ASKLDRGLGYGYT
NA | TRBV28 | ASSSRDYRGRRGQPQH
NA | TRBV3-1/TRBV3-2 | ASCALGLSSPLH
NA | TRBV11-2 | ASSLATRGTYT
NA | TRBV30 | AWNKGGGSEAF
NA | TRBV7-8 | ASSLFGGLPGETQY
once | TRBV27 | ASSFGQGNTEAF
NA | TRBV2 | ASSEEGQGQPQH
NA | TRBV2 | ASRADRGETQY
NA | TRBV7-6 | ASSFSGRFNYGYT
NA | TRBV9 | ASSVGVSGEQF
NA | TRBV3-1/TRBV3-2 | ASSQGASGISGANVLT
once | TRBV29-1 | STNGERGAKNIQY
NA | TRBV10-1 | ASSEPGTTSPTDTQY
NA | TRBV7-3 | ASSPAGGVGDTQY
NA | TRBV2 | ASSEMGRSNQPQH
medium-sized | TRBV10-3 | AISESEDRGHEQY
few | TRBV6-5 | ASSPQAWNTEAF
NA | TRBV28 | ASRPGQYNEKLF
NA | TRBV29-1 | SVVTLDRGRTTGANVLT
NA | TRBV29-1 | SVESRSGNVNEQF
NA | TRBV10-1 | ASSDFPESEQY
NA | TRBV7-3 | ASSERRTADTQY
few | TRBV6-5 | ASSSYRGNTEAF
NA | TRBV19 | ASTRGQPYYGYT
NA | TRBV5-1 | ASSGGTGASGNTIY
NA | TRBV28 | ASSLVAQDYEQY
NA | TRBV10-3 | AISESTGYGYT
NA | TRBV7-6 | ASSLGQGALNIQY
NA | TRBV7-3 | ASSTTGTPGEKLF
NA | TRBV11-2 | ASSTGLAGGYEQY
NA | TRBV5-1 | ASSLEKETQY
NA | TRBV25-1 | ASSEYQLVQETQY
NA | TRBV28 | ASSFPTVAKNIQY
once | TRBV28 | ASGRGGSGNQETQY
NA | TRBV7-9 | ASSMGQVNEQF
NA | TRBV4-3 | ASSQERWDRTDTQY
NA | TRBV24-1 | ATSDFPPTPQNEQF
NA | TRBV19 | ASSMRGQGRSPLH
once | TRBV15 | ATSRPVGTWTEAF
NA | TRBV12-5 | ASGPLGTYNEQF
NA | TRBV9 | ASSVEGGYSSPLH
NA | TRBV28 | ASNPRGDAYEQY
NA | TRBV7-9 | ASGGGFYEQY
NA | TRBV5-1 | ASSPIAGVVNEQF
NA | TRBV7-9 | ASSLWQGTDTQY
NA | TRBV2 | ASRVPGGNQPQH
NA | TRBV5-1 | ASSFTGSSNQPQH
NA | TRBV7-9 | ASSLVRRAKNIQY
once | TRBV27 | ASSPRTSGRAPY
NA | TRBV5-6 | ASSLGVYEQY
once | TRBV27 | ASSSSGTTLYYEQY